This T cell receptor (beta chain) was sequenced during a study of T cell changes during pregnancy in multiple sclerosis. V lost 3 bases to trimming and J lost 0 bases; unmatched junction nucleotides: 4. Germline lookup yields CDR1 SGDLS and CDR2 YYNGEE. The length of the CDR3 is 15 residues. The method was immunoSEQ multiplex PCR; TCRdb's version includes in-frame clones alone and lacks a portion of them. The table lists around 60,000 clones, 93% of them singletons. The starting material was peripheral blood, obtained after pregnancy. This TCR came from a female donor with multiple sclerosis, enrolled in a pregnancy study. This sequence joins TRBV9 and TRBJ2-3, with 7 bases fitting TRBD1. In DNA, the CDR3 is TGTGCCAGCAGCGGAGACAGGGCTAGCACAGATACGCAGTATTTT. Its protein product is CASSGDRASTDTQYF.